The 10 T cell receptor beta chains reported below all come from one sample, sequenced in a study of cytomegalovirus exposure and HLA in healthy donors. PCR amplification relied on 60 Vbeta primers (plus 13 Jbeta primers). Data came from immunoSEQ multiplex PCR; TCRdb stores just in-frame clones and leaves some out. This sample yields 120,000 or so clones, of which roughly three quarters are seen a single time; roughly a sixth belongs to the top ten. The specimen sequenced was PBMCs. The receptors were sampled from a man in his fifties or sixties in good health and CMV-seropositive.

This chain links TRBV7-9 with TRBJ2-5; D perhaps matches TRBD2 (5 bases). This CDR3 is built from 13 residues. V gave up 1 base and J gave up 8 bases, with 11 bases separating them. Germline V gene data show CDR1 as SEHNR and CDR2 as FQNEAQ (reference sequence). CDR3 bases: TGTGCCAGCAGCTTAGGAAATCCGGGAACCCAGTACTTC. Residues: CASSLGNPGTQYF.

J is TRBJ2-1 and V is TRBV10-3, with 7 bases that match TRBD2. Germline CDR1 reads ENHRY; CDR2 reads SYGVKD. V was clipped by 3 bases and J by 2 bases; unmatched bases: 7. The CDR3 contains 16 residues. In DNA, the CDR3 is TGTGCCATCAGTGAACCGCGGGAGAGGGCCTACAATGAGCAGTTCTTC. It encodes CAISEPRERAYNEQFF.

The chain recombines TRBV2 with TRBJ1-4; 10 bases are shared with TRBD1. The CDR3 sequence is 13 residues long. J was trimmed by 7 bases and V by 11 bases; bases with no gene match: 7. CDR1 is SNHLY, CDR2 FYNNEI, per germline. As DNA, the CDR3 is TGTGCCGGACGGGACAGGGGACGTGAAAAACTGTTTTTT. Amino acid sequence: CAGRDRGREKLFF.

V gene TRBV6-5 combines with J gene TRBJ1-2; D uncertain. Trimming pared 2 bases from V and 8 bases from J, leaving 9 bases between. CDR3 length equals 12 residues. Germline V gene data show CDR1 as MNHEY and CDR2 as SVGAGI. The CDR3 here is CASSYRKEGYTF. The DNA of the CDR3 is TGTGCCAGCAGTTACCGCAAGGAGGGCTACACCTTC.

This clone was found a few times. The chain combines TRBV7-9 with TRBJ2-3; 10 nucleotides match TRBD2. The CDR3 sequence is 16 residues long. V lost 2 bases and J lost 2; bases outside the gene matches: 4. The germline V gene has CDR1 SEHNR and CDR2 FQNEAQ (reference sequence). The CDR3 DNA follows: TGTGCCAGCAGCTTACAAGCGGGAGGGCCCACAGATACGCAGTATTTT. Protein sequence: CASSLQAGGPTDTQYF. The variable domain in full, with the rest retrieved from reference TRBV7-9 and TRBJ2-3, is DTGVSQNPRHKITKRGQNVTFRCDPISEHNRLYWYRQTLGQGPEFLTYFQNEAQLEKSRLLSDRFSAERPKGSFSTLEIQRTEQGDSAMYLCASSLQAGGPTDTQYFGPGTRLTVL.

The chain carries TRBV5-5 and TRBJ1-1; 8 bases fit TRBD1. The germline V gene encodes CDR1 SGHKS and CDR2 YYEKEE (reference sequence). The CDR3 length is 15 residues. The V segment lost 2 bases and the J segment 3 bases; nucleotides outside the gene matches: 6. The CDR3 DNA follows: TGTGCCAGCAGCTTCTGGAGGACAGGGTACACTGAAGCTTTCTTT. This gives the protein CASSFWRTGYTEAFF.

The CDR3 sequence: CATSRDRGGGFNEQFF. In DNA, the CDR3 is TGTGCCACCAGCAGAGATCGCGGGGGAGGGTTCAATGAGCAGTTCTTC. The chain carries TRBV15 and TRBJ2-1, with TRBD2 matching 7 bases. Germline-derived CDR1 and CDR2 are LNHNV and YYDKDF (reference sequence). V trimming: 0 bases; J trimming: 6 bases; junction bases outside the gene matches: 8. This CDR3 is built from 16 residues. Together with reference TRBV15 and TRBJ2-1, the CDR3 gives the full variable domain: DAMVIQNPRYQVTQFGKPVTLSCSQTLNHNVMYWYQQKSSQAPKLLFHYYDKDFNNEADTPDNFQSRRPNTSFCFLDIRSPGLGDTAMYLCATSRDRGGGFNEQFFGPGTRLTVL.

J is TRBJ1-1 and V is TRBV18, with no clear D. The ends were cut back, 3 bases at V and 1 base at J, with 6 bases in the middle. Germline V gives CDR1 KGHSH, CDR2 LQKENI. The CDR3 covers 13 residues. The DNA for the CDR3 is TGTGCCAGCTCACCCGGTTCGAACACTGAAGCTTTCTTT. Translating gives CASSPGSNTEAFF.

The gene calls are TRBV7-9 and TRBJ2-7; 11 nucleotides match TRBD1. Germline V CDR1 and CDR2: SEHNR, FQNEAQ (reference sequence). CDR3 length equals 14 residues. Germline trimming cut 4 bases from V and 2 bases from J; bases unmatched to any gene: 1. The CDR3 nucleotides are TGTGCCAGCAGCTGGACAGGGGGCGCCTACGAGCAGTACTTC. This translates into CASSWTGGAYEQYF.

V is TRBV7-2 and J is TRBJ1-6, with D perhaps matching TRBD1 (6 bases). This CDR3 is 16 amino acids long. V lost 1 base to trimming and J lost 6 bases, with 13 bases between them. Germline CDR1 SGHTA, CDR2 FQGNSA. The CDR3 region is CASSLERYRANSPLHF. In DNA, the CDR3 is TGTGCCAGCAGCTTAGAACGATACAGGGCTAATTCACCCCTCCACTTT.